These 3 T cell receptor beta chains came from one sample sequenced in a study of PD-1 blockade in classical Hodgkin lymphoma. Profiled with immunoSEQ multiplex PCR; TCRdb holds only in-frame clones, not every one. The table includes tens of thousands of clones, nearly 90% detected once. This sample's time point: cycle 4 day 1 (C4D1), after 6 weeks of nivolumab. Each patient's relapse followed autologous stem cell transplantation, and brentuximab vedotin exposure varied. The sample here was peripheral blood mononuclear cells (PBMCs), taken before the fourth cycle of nivolumab. Receptor source: a human donor with classical Hodgkin lymphoma.

The V and J genes are TRBV14 and TRBJ1-2; TRBD1 aligns across 8 bases. After removal of 2 bases from V and 13 bases from J, the junction contained 12 bases not matched to a gene. The CDR3 sequence is 14 residues long. Germline V lookup: CDR1 SGHDN, CDR2 FVKESK. The CDR3: CASSQKGGTGARTF. CDR3 DNA: TGTGCCAGCAGCCAAAAGGGGGGGACAGGCGCCCGCACCTTC.

V is TRBV5-1 and J is TRBJ2-2, with 11 bases aligning to TRBD2. Germline V gene lookup returns CDR1 SGHRS and CDR2 YFSETQ. V trimming: 4 bases; J trimming: 2 bases; junction bases outside the gene matches: 4. This CDR3 contains 16 residues. CDR3 residues: CASSLGTSGNTGELFF. CDR3 DNA sequence: TGCGCCAGCAGCCTGGGGACTAGCGGAAACACCGGGGAGCTGTTTTTT.

The chain has TRBV2 and TRBJ2-1, with TRBD1 identical over 7 bases. The ends lost 6 bases at V and 8 bases at J; junction bases unmatched: 16. Looked up from germline, CDR1 is SNHLY and CDR2 is FYNNEI. This CDR3 contains 16 residues. In DNA form, the CDR3 reads TGTGCCAGCAGAGAACTCCAGGGGGATTTTATATATGAGCAGTTCTTC. It is translated as CASRELQGDFIYEQFF. The full variable domain, with the rest looked up from reference TRBV2 and TRBJ2-1, is EPEVTQTPSHQVTQMGQEVILRCVPISNHLYFYWYRQILGQKVEFLVSFYNNEISEKSEIFDDQFSVERPDGSNFTLKIRSTKLEDSAMYFCASRELQGDFIYEQFFGPGTRLTVL.